This TCR beta chain was sequenced for a study of CD8 T cells in ankylosing spondylitis. Germline V lookup: CDR1 DFQATT, CDR2 SNEGSKA (reference sequence). CDR3 length: 14 amino acids. Trimming stripped 6 bases from V and 4 bases from J, with 18 bases between. This clonotype turned up a few times. TCRdb re-called the 5' RACE reads with MiXCR, one entry per CDR3 protein. The data hold over 110,000 distinct CDR3 sequences, with roughly 8.3% observed a single time. Source material: synovial fluid, either unsorted or a sorted T cell fraction (not recorded which). The sequence was collected from a male donor with ankylosing spondylitis. The chain is built from TRBV20-1 and TRBJ1-2; possible D gene TRBD1, 6 bases. The CDR3 sequence: CSAPPGAVIYGYTF. DNA of the CDR3: TGCAGTGCCCCCCCGGGGGCAGTCATCTATGGCTACACCTTC.